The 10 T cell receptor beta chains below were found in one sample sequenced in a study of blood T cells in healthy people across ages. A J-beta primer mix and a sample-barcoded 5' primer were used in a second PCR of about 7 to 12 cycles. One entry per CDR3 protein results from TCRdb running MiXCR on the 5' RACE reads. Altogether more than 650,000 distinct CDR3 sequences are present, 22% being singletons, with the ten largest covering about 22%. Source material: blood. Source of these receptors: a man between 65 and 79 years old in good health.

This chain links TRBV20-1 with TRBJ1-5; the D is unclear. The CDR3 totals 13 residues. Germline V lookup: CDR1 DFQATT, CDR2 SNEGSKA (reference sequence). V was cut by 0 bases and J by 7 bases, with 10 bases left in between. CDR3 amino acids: CSARETPEQPQHF. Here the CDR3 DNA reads TGCAGTGCTAGAGAGACCCCGGAGCAGCCCCAGCATTTT.

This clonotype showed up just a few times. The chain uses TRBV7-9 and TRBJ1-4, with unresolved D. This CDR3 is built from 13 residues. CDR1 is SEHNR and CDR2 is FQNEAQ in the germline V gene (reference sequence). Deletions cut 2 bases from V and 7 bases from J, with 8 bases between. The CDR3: CASSLNFGEKLFF. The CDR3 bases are TGTGCCAGCAGCTTAAACTTTGGTGAAAAACTGTTTTTT.

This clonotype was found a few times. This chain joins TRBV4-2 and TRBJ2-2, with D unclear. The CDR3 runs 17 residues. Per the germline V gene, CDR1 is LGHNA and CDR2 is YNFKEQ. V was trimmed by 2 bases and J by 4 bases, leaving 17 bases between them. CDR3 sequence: CASSQNLFPAFTGELFF. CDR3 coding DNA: TGTGCCAGCAGCCAAAATCTTTTTCCGGCATTCACCGGGGAGCTGTTTTTT.

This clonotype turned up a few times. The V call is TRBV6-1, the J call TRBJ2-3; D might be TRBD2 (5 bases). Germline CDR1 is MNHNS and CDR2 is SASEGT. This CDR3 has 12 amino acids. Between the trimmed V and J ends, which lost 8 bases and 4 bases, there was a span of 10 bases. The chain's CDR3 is CASGESSDTQYF. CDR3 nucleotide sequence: TGTGCCAGCGGGGAGTCTTCAGATACGCAGTATTTT.

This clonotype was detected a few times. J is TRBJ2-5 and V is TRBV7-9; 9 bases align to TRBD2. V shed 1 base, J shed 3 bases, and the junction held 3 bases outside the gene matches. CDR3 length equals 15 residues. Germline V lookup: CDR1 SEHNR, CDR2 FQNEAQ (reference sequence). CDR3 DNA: TGTGCCAGCAGCTTAGGTTCTAGCGGGGAAGAGACCCAGTACTTC. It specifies CASSLGSSGEETQYF.

As DNA, the CDR3 is TGTGCCAGCAGTCCACAAGGGACATGGGAGACCCAGTACTTC. Translating it yields CASSPQGTWETQYF. The genes are TRBV27 and TRBJ2-5; perhaps TRBD1 as D (6 bases). Trimming shortened V by 5 bases and J by 5 bases, and 15 bases separated the two germline ends. The germline V gene encodes CDR1 MNHEY and CDR2 SMNVEV (reference sequence). This CDR3 region has 14 residues.

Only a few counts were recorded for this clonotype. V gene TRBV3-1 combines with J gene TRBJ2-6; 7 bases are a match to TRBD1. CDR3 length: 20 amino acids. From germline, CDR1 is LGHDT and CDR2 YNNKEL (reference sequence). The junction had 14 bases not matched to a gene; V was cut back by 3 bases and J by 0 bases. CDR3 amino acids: CASSHGVGQASSSGANVLTF. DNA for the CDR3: TGTGCCAGCAGCCACGGAGTCGGACAGGCCTCTAGCTCTGGGGCCAACGTCCTGACTTTC.

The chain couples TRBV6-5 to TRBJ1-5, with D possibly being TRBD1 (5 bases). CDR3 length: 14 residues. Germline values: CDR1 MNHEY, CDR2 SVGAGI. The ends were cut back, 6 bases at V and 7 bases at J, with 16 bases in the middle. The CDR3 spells CASSSRRQGQPQHF. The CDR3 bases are TGTGCCAGCAGCTCCCGACGTCAGGGACAGCCCCAGCATTTT.

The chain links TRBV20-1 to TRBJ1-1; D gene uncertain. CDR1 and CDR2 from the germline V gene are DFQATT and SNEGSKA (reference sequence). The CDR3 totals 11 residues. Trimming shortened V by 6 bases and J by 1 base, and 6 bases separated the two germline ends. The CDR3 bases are TGCAGTGCCCAGGAGAACACTGAAGCTTTCTTT. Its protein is CSAQENTEAFF.

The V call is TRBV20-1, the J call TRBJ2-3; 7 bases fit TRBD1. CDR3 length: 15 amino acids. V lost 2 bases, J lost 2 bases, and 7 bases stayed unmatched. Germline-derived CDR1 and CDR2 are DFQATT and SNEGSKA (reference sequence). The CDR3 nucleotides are TGCAGTGCTAGACCAGGACAGGCGATCACAGATACGCAGTATTTT. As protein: CSARPGQAITDTQYF.